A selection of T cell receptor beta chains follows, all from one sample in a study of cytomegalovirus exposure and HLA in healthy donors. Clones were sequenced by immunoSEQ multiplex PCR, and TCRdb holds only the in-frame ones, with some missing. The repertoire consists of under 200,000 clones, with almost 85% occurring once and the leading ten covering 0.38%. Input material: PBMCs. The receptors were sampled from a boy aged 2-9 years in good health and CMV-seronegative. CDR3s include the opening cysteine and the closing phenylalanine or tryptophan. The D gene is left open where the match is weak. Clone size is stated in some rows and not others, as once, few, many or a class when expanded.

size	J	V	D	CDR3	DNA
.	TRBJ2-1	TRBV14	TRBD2	CASSLLGGVAGEVPNYNEQFF	TGTGCCAGCAGCCTCCTCGGTGGGGTAGCGGGCGAAGTCCCAAACTACAATGAGCAGTTCTTC
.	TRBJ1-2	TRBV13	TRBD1	CASSPDRAYGYTF	TGTGCCAGCAGCCCGGACAGGGCCTATGGCTACACCTTC
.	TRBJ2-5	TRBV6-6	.	CASSYPIPGVGETQYF	TGTGCCAGCAGTTACCCGATCCCCGGGGTCGGTGAGACCCAGTACTTC
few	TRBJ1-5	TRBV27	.	CASSLSTGISNQPQHF	TGTGCCAGCAGTTTATCGACAGGTATTAGCAATCAGCCCCAGCATTTT
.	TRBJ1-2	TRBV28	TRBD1	CASRIQGNYGYTF	TGTGCCAGCCGAATACAGGGGAACTATGGCTACACCTTC
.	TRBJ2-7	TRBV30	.	CAWSVRVTSYEQYF	TGTGCCTGGAGTGTCAGGGTGACATCCTACGAGCAGTACTTC
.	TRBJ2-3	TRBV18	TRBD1	CASSPMWTGVTDTQYF	TGTGCCAGCTCACCAATGTGGACAGGGGTGACAGATACGCAGTATTTT
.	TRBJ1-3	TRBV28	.	CASSLGGGNTIYF	TGTGCCAGCAGTTTGGGGGGGGGAAACACCATATATTTT
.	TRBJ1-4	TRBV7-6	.	CASSLSPGTWKLFF	TGTGCCAGCAGCTTATCTCCCGGGACATGGAAACTGTTTTTT
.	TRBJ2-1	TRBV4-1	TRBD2	CASSQGGPAGGWNEQFF	TGCGCCAGCAGCCAAGGTGGGCCAGCGGGAGGATGGAATGAGCAGTTCTTC
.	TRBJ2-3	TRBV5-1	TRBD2	CASSSQTGGPTDTQYF	TGCGCCAGCAGTTCACAGACGGGAGGGCCCACAGATACGCAGTATTTT
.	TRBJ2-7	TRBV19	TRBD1	CASMDRDYEQYF	TGTGCCAGCATGGACAGGGACTACGAGCAGTACTTC
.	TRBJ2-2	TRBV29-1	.	CSVVGPPANTGELFF	TGCAGCGTTGTCGGTCCGCCCGCGAACACCGGGGAGCTGTTTTTT
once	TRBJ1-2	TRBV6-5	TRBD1	CASSTDRRSLYGYTF	TGTGCCAGCAGTACGGACAGGCGATCCTTGTATGGCTACACCTTC
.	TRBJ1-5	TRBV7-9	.	CASSLHGVNQPQHF	TGTGCCAGCAGCTTACACGGGGTCAATCAGCCCCAGCATTTT
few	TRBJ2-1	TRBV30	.	CAWSLDSYNEQFF	TGTGCCTGGAGCCTAGACAGCTACAATGAGCAGTTCTTC
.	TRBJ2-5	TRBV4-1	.	CASSGPGLQETQYF	TGCGCCAGCAGCGGCCCAGGGCTCCAAGAGACCCAGTACTTC
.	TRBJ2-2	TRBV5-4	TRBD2	CASSPGLLRELFF	TGTGCCAGCAGCCCGGGACTACTTAGGGAGCTGTTTTTT
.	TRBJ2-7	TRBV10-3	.	CAISEYRDYEQYF	TGTGCCATCAGTGAGTACAGGGACTACGAGCAGTACTTC
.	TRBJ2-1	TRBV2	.	CASRHRANNEQFF	TGTGCCAGCAGACACAGGGCTAACAATGAGCAGTTCTTC
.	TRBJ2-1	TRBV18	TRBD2	CASSPPLADVDEQFF	TGTGCCAGCTCACCACCCCTAGCGGACGTGGATGAGCAGTTCTTC
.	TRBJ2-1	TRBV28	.	CASSLIPQGATFNEQFF	TGTGCCAGCAGTTTAATACCACAGGGAGCCACTTTCAATGAGCAGTTCTTC
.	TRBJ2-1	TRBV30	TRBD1	CAWRGGTGAYNEQFF	TGTGCCTGGAGGGGGGGGACAGGGGCCTACAATGAGCAGTTCTTC
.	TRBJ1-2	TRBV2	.	CATRGVGGYTF	TGTGCAACTCGGGGGGTAGGAGGCTACACCTTC
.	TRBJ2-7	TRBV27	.	CASSFSQGYEQYF	TGTGCCAGCAGTTTCTCCCAGGGATACGAGCAGTACTTC
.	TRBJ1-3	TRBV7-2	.	CASSLRGQAGNTIYF	TGTGCCAGCAGCTTACGGGGACAAGCTGGAAACACCATATATTTT
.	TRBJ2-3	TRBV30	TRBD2	CAWSVSGGGTDTQYF	TGTGCCTGGAGTGTATCGGGGGGTGGCACAGATACGCAGTATTTT
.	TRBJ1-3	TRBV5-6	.	CASSVPGKKNTIYF	TGTGCCAGCAGCGTGCCGGGAAAAAAGAACACCATATATTTT
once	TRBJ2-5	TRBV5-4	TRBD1	CASSTEQGASGETQYF	TGTGCCAGCAGCACAGAACAGGGGGCGAGTGGAGAGACCCAGTACTTC
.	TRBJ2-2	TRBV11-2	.	CASSLGGSNTGELFF	TGTGCCAGCAGCTTAGGCGGGTCGAACACCGGGGAGCTGTTTTTT
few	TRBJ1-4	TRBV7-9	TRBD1	CASSLTGTVNEKLFF	TGTGCCAGCAGCTTAACCGGGACAGTTAATGAAAAACTGTTTTTT
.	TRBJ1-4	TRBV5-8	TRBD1	CASSLDRGDEKLFF	TGTGCCAGCAGCCTAGACAGGGGAGATGAAAAACTGTTTTTT
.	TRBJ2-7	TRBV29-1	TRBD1	CSVAGTGSSYEQYF	TGCAGCGTAGCCGGGACAGGGAGCTCCTACGAGCAGTACTTC
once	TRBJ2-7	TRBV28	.	CASSGVSYEQYF	TGTGCCAGCAGCGGGGTCTCCTACGAGCAGTACTTC
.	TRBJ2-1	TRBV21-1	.	CASSKKHPSSYNEQFF	TGTGCCAGCAGCAAAAAACATCCTAGCTCCTACAATGAGCAGTTCTTC
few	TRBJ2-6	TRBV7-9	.	CASSLALGAAGANVLTF	TGTGCCAGCAGCTTAGCGCTAGGAGCCGCCGGGGCCAACGTCCTGACTTTC
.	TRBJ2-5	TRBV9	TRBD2	CASSPGTGGVEETQYF	TGTGCCAGCAGCCCCGGGACGGGAGGTGTGGAAGAGACCCAGTACTTC
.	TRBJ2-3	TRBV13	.	CASSTSEGIRTDTQYF	TGTGCCAGCAGCACCTCGGAGGGGATCAGGACAGATACGCAGTATTTT
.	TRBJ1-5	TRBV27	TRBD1	CASRTGDGQPQHF	TGTGCCAGCAGGACAGGGGACGGTCAGCCCCAGCATTTT
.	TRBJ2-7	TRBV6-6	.	CASSYSRGYEQYF	TGTGCCAGCAGTTACTCCAGGGGTTACGAGCAGTACTTC
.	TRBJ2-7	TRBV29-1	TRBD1	CSFRTGEGEQYF	TGCAGCTTCCGGACAGGGGAAGGCGAGCAGTACTTC
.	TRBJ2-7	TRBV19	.	CASTAGSSPYEQYF	TGTGCCAGTACGGCGGGTTCGAGTCCGTACGAGCAGTACTTC
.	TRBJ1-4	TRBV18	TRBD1	CASSPLTGGSPTNEKLFF	TGTGCCAGCTCACCCTTAACAGGGGGCAGTCCAACTAATGAAAAACTGTTTTTT